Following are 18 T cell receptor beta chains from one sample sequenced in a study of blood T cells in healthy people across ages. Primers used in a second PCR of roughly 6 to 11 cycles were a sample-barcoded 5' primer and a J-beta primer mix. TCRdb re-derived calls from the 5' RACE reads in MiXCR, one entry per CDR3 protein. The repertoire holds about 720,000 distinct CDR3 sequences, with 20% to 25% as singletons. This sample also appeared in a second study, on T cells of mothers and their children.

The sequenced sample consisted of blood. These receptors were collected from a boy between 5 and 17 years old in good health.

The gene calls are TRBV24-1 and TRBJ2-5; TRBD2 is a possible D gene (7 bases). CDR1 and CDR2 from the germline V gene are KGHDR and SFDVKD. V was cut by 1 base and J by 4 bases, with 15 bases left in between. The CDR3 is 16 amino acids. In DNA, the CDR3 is TGTGCCACCAGTGATTTAGTACAGGGAGGGGTAGAGACCCAGTACTTC. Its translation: CATSDLVQGGVETQYF.

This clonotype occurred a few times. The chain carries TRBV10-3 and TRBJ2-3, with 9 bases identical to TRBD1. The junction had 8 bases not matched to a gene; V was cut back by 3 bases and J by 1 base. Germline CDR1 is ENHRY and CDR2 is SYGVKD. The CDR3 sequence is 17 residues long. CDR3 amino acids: CAISDSWRQGGTDTQYF. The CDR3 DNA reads TGTGCCATCAGTGACTCCTGGAGACAGGGGGGCACAGATACGCAGTATTTT.

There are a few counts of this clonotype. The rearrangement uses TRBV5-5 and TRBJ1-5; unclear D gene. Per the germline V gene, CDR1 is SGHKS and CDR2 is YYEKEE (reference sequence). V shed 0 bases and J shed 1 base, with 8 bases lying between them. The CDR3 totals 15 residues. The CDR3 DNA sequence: TGTGCCAGCAGCTTGGTCATGGGGAGCAATCAGCCCCAGCATTTT. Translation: CASSLVMGSNQPQHF.

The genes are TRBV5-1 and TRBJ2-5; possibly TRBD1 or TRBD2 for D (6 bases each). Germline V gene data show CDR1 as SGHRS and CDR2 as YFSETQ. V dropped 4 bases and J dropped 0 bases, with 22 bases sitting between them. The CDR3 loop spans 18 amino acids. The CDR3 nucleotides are TGCGCCAGCAGCGCCCTAGGGGGGAGCGGAGAAGACCAAGAGACCCAGTACTTC. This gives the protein CASSALGGSGEDQETQYF.

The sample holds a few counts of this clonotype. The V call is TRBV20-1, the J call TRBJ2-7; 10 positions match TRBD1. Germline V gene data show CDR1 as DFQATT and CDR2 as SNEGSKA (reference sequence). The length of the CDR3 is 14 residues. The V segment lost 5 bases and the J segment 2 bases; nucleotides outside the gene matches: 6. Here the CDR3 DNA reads TGCAGTGCTTCCCCGGGACAGGGGACCTACGAGCAGTACTTC. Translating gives CSASPGQGTYEQYF.

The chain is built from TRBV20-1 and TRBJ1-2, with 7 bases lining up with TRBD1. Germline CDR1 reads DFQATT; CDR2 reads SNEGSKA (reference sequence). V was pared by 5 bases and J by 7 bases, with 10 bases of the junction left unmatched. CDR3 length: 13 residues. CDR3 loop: CSAVPGGTGGYTF. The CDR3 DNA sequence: TGCAGTGCTGTACCAGGGGGGACCGGTGGCTACACCTTC.

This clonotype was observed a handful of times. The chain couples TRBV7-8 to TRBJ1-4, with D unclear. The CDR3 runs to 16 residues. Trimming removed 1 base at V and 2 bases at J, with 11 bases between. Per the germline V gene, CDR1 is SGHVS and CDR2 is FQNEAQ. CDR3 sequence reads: CASSLDWQMTNEKLFF. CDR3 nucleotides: TGTGCCAGCAGCTTAGATTGGCAGATGACTAATGAAAAACTGTTTTTT. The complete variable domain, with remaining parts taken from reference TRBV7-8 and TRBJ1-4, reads GAGVSQSPRYKVAKRGQDVALRCDPISGHVSLFWYQQALGQGPEFLTYFQNEAQLDKSGLPSDRFFAERPEGSVSTLKIQRTQQEDSAVYLCASSLDWQMTNEKLFFGSGTQLSVL.

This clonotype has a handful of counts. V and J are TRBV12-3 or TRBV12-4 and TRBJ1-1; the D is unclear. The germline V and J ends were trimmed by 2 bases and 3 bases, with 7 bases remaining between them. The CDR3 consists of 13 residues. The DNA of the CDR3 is TGTGCCAGCAGTTTAAGGGTGTACACTGAAGCTTTCTTT. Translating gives CASSLRVYTEAFF.

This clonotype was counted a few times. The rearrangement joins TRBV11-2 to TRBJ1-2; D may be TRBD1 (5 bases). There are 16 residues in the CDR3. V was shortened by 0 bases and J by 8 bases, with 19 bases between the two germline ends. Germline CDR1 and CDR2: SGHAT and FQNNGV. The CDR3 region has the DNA TGTGCCAGCAGCTTAGAGGCCACGGGTAGGGGCGGAGGCTACACCTTC. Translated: CASSLEATGRGGGYTF.

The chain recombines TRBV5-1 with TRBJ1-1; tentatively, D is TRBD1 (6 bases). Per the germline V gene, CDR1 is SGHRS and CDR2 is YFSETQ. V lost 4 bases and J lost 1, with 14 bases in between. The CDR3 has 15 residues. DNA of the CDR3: TGCGCCAGCAGCGGAACAACAGGGACGAACACTGAAGCTTTCTTT. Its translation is CASSGTTGTNTEAFF. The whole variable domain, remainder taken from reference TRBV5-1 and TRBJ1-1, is KAGVTQTPRYLIKTRGQQVTLSCSPISGHRSVSWYQQTPGQGLQFLFEYFSETQRNKGNFPGRFSGRQFSNSRSEMNVSTLELGDSALYLCASSGTTGTNTEAFFGQGTRLTVV.

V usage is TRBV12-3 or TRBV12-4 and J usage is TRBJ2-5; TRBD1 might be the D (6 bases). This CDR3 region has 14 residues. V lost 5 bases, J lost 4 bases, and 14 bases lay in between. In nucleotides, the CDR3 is TGTGCCAGCAGTAAAGGGGGAAGTGGAGAGACCCAGTACTTC. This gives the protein CASSKGGSGETQYF.

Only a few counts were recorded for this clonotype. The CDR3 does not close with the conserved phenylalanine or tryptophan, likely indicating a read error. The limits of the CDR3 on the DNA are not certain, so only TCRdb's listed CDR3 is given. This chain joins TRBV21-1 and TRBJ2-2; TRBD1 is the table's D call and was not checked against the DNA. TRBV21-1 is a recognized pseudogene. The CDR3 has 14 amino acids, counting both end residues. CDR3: CAVPGTGFTGELFL.

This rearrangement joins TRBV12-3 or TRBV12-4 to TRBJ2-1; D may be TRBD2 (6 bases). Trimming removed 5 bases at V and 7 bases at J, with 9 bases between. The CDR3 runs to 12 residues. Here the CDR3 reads CASSQTRNEQFF. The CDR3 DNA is TGTGCCAGCAGTCAGACTAGGAATGAGCAGTTCTTC.

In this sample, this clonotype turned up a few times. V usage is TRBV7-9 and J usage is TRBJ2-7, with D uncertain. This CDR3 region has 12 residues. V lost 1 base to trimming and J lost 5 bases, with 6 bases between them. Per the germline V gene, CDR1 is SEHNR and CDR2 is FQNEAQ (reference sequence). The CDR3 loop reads CASSLVYHEQYF. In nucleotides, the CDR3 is TGTGCCAGCAGCTTAGTTTACCACGAGCAGTACTTC.

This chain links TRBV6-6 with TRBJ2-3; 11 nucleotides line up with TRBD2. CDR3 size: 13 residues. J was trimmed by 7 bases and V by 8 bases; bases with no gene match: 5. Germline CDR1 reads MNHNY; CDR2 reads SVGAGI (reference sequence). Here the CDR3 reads CASASGGMHTQYF. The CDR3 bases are TGTGCCAGCGCTAGCGGGGGGATGCATACGCAGTATTTT.

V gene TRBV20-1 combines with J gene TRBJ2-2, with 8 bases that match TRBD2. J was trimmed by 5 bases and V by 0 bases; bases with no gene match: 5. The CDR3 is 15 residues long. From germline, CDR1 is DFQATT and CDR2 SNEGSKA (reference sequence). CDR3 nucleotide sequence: TGCAGTGCTAGAGATCAGGCTAGCGGGACCGGGGAGCTGTTTTTT. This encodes CSARDQASGTGELFF.

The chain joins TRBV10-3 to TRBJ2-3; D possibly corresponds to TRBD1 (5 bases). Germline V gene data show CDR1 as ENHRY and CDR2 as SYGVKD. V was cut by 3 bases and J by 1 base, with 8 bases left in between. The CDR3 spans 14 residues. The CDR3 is CAISDDRRTDTQYF. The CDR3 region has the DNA TGTGCCATCAGTGATGACAGACGCACAGATACGCAGTATTTT.

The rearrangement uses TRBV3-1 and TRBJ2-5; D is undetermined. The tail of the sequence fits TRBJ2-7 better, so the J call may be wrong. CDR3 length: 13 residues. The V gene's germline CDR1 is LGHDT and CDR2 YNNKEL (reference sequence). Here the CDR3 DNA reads TGTGCCAGCAGCCAACAATGGGCCTACGAGCAGTACTTC. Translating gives CASSQQWAYEQYF.